The 4 T cell receptor beta chains in this list originate from one sample, sequenced in a study of blood T cell repertoires in COVID-19. The assay was immunoSEQ multiplex PCR, and TCRdb's table has in-frame clones only and misses some. The sample yields a few hundred thousand clones, around four fifths seen once. The sequencing input was PBMCs or T cells enriched from blood (not recorded which). Source of these receptors: a woman aged 45-60 years who had recovered from COVID-19.

The chain uses TRBV7-6 and TRBJ1-3; TRBD1 matches at 10 bases. J lost 3 bases, V lost 3 bases, and 8 bases had no gene match. Germline V gene sequence: CDR1 SGHVS, CDR2 FNYEAQ. The CDR3 length is 17 residues. This CDR3 reads CASSLGSGTGVGNTIYF. In nucleotides, the CDR3 is TGTGCCAGCAGCTTGGGGAGCGGGACAGGGGTTGGAAACACCATATATTTT.

J is TRBJ2-3 and V is TRBV29-1; TRBD2 matches 14 bases. Per the germline V gene, CDR1 is SQVTM and CDR2 is ANQGSEA. J was trimmed by 6 bases and V by 5 bases; bases with no gene match: 13. The CDR3 is 17 amino acids. The CDR3 coding sequence is TGCAGCGTTTCGGGACTAGCGGGAGTGTTGAACACGGATACGCAGTATTTT. Protein product: CSVSGLAGVLNTDTQYF.

This clone was observed a few times. This chain connects TRBV5-1 to TRBJ1-2; D is ambiguous. This CDR3 spans 13 amino acids. Trimming took off 0 bases at V and 5 bases at J, with 8 bases between the two ends. Germline V CDR1 and CDR2: SGHRS, YFSETQ. CDR3 coding DNA: TGCGCCAGCAGCTTGGAAGGGAGATATGGCTACACCTTC. Encoded protein: CASSLEGRYGYTF. Drawing the rest from reference TRBV5-1 and TRBJ1-2, the complete variable domain is KAGVTQTPRYLIKTRGQQVTLSCSPISGHRSVSWYQQTPGQGLQFLFEYFSETQRNKGNFPGRFSGRQFSNSRSEMNVSTLELGDSALYLCASSLEGRYGYTFGSGTRLTVV.

This chain links TRBV3-1 (or the pseudogene TRBV3-2) with TRBJ1-6; 8 positions match TRBD1. This CDR3 has 15 amino acids. Germline assignment: CDR1 LGHDT and CDR2 YNNKEL (reference sequence). V shed 4 bases, J shed 10 bases, and the junction held 9 bases outside the gene matches. The CDR3 here is CASSLKQGGGSPLHF. CDR3 bases: TGTGCCAGCAGCCTAAAACAGGGGGGGGGATCACCCCTCCACTTT.